This T cell receptor (beta chain) stems from a study of identical twins (dated by TCRdb to the mid-2010s). Regarding the study in general: TCR alpha and beta repertoires from monozygotic twins, unrelated adults of various ages and cord blood were deep-sequenced to test whether fetal clonotypes persist. To rule out contamination, the twin experiments were replicated at different times with different library preparation protocols.

Of note for this clonotype: Its antigen is unknown. Base qualities are missing; no much larger clone stands one base away.

Results the study describes overall, beyond this receptor: Compared with coincidental sharing between unrelated individuals, out-of-frame TCR alpha sequences shared between twins showed an excess of sequences with low generation probability. Fewer insertions were carried by abundant cord blood beta clonotypes; a weaker similar trend was observed in young adult naive repertoires, while no such trend was observed in memory repertoires. Conclusions relied on cross-sectional statistical analysis, since the same donors could not be followed over many years. In monozygotic twins, recombination models systematically underestimated out-of-frame TCR alpha sharing, but the models matched the sharing seen between unrelated individuals. Invariant T cells such as MAIT and iNKT could partly confound zero-insertion analyses, although diverse VJ usage argued against such confounding for most clonotypes. The excess sharing between twins in beta out-of-frame sequences was weaker because fewer shared sequences reduced the signal-to-noise ratio.

Libraries were constructed by 5' RACE. Sequencing relied on an Illumina HiSeq 2000. Template switching added a universal primer binding site, and the final cDNA carried a unique molecular identifier that allowed TCR cDNA molecules to be counted accurately. Specific primers in the conserved constant-segment region were used to synthesize first-strand cDNA for the TCR alpha and beta chains. To control for contamination, every cDNA library carried two barcodes: a SMART-Mk sample barcode plus Illumina barcodes. TruSeq adapter sequences, together with Illumina sample barcodes, were added in two successive PCR steps. The Illumina HiSeq platform was used with custom primers to sequence TCR alpha and beta cDNA libraries. The published analysis was carried out like this. MiGEC processed the raw reads to extract unique molecular identifiers, while MiXCR was used to determine the CDR3 positions. Recombination models were inferred per individual with the repgenHMM and IGoR tools using an EM algorithm. Shared clonotype analysis was performed with the tcR package in R, normalizing sharing by the product of cloneset sizes. To study raw recombination free of thymic and clonal selection effects, out-of-frame nonproductive sequences were analyzed. TCRdb took the public reads, trimmed them with fastp at Q25, ran MiXCR for clone calling and kept in-frame beta chains. Each entry merges the rows of one CDR3 protein and shows their most common DNA and genes. TCRdb's processing, not the authors', yielded these V and J calls. The sample table contains about 570,000 distinct CDR3 sequences; only one count was recorded for 7.5% to 10% of them. The ten largest clones take up roughly 3% of the sample.

From V the trimming removes 11 bases and from J it removes 9 bases, while the gene matches leave 10 bases of the junction unaccounted for. Reading the germline V gene gives CDR1 SGHTA and CDR2 FQGNSA. The CDR3 contains 13 residues, cysteine and phenylalanine counted. The only DNA kept is the CDR3, 39 bases in frame from the first base. Every donor was a healthy Caucasian. The twin cohort consisted of three pairs of female monozygotic twins, all aged roughly 18 to 29 years. Peripheral blood mononuclear cells were the source from which RNA for the TCR libraries was isolated. The same sample was also used in a study of yellow fever vaccine responses in identical twins. In that second paper, the authors write: The T cell response to vaccination in identical twins was reported by the authors to appear partly convergent and partly personalized. Focusing on identical twins, the study followed the T cell clones that responded to the vaccine, and did so with precision.

The chain couples TRBV7-2 to TRBJ2-1; TRBD1 matches 10 bases in the middle. The TCR sequence derives from a woman younger than 35 in good health. Sequencing was performed on PBMCs. The DNA sequence is given as TGTGCCGGCCGGGACAGGGGCGGAGGTGAGCAGTTCTTC. Its translation reads: CAGRDRGGGEQFF.